This T cell receptor (beta chain) was identified in a study of graft-versus-host responses after intestinal transplantation. Study details: Anti-thymocyte globulin induction preceded about 3 years of tacrolimus and steroid maintenance in all recipients. Study results and caveats: Early HvG declines after transplant were associated with peak circulating GvH clone levels. GvH clones occurred in recipient marrow; some first appeared in ileum or blood. Graft-versus-host to host-versus-graft clonal ratios in allografts were high in patients with graft-donor T cell macrochimerism.

A note on this clone: What it binds is unknown.

TCRdb keeps only in-frame clones here, not all; method: immunoSEQ multiplex PCR. The sample lists approximately 85,000 clones, around 93% seen once, with about 8% in the top ten. Trimming took 5 bases from V and 2 from J, leaving 7 bases between them. Germline CDR1 MNHEY, CDR2 SVGAGI. The CDR3 is made up of 12 amino acids. The chain uses TRBV6-5 and TRBJ2-7, with D perhaps matching TRBD1 (5 bases). This clonotype was sampled from a human donor who was the organ donor for an intestinal transplant. This sample comprised unstimulated CD8+ T cells sorted from spleen or lymph node cells, obtained before transplant. CDR3 coding DNA: TGTGCCAGCAGTGAAGGGGCCTACGAGCAGTACTTC. This gives the protein CASSEGAYEQYF.